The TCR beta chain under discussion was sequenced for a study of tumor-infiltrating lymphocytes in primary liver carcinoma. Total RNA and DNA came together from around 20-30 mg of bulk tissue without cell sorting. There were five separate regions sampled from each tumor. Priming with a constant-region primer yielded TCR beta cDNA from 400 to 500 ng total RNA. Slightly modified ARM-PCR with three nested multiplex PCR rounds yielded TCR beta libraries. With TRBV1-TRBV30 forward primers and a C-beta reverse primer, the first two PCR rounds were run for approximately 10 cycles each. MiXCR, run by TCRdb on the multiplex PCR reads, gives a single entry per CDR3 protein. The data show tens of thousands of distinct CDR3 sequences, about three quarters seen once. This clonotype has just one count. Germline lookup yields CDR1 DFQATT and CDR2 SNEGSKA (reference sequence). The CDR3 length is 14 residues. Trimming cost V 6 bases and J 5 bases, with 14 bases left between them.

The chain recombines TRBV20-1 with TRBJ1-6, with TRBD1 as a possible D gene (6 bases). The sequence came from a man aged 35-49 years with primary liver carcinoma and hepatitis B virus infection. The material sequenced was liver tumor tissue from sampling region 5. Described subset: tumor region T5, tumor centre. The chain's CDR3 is CSATRGINNSPLHF. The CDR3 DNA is TGCAGTGCAACCAGGGGTATAAATAATTCACCCCTCCACTTT.